Below, 7 T cell receptor beta chains from the same sample are listed, as sequenced in a study of blood T cells in healthy people across ages. Primed by a sample-barcoded 5' primer and a J-beta primer mix, a second PCR proceeded for 7 to 11 cycles. TCRdb reprocessed the 5' RACE reads via MiXCR and lists one record per CDR3 protein. The sample has some 670,000 distinct CDR3 sequences, approximately 52% seen once; the top ten hold 13%. The sequenced sample consisted of blood. Receptor source: a woman older than 75 in good health.

Details on this clonotype: A single base separates this from a much larger clone, so it may be a read error. The chain joins TRBV7-9 to TRBJ2-4; D is unresolved. Trimming left V 5 bases short and J 0 bases short, with 8 bases between. Germline V CDR1 and CDR2: SEHNR, FQNEAQ (reference sequence). CDR3 length: 14 residues. The CDR3 coding sequence is TGTGCCAGCAGCGTAACCCTAGCCAAAAACATTCAGTACTTC. Amino acids: CASSVTLAKNIQYF.

This chain connects TRBV5-1 to TRBJ2-6; 7 bases are shared with TRBD1. Germline-derived CDR1 and CDR2 are SGHRS and YFSETQ. The CDR3 runs 17 residues. Unmatched junction bases numbered 4, after V lost 0 bases and J lost 1 base. The CDR3 coding sequence is TGCGCCAGCAGCTTGGCCATGACAGGGTCTGGGGCCAACGTCCTGACTTTC. Amino acid sequence: CASSLAMTGSGANVLTF.

As to this clonotype: This may be a read error: a much more frequent sequence differs by one nucleotide. The rearrangement links TRBV30 to TRBJ2-7; D gene unclear. Germline loops: CDR1 GTSNPN, CDR2 SVGIG (reference sequence). This CDR3 is 12 amino acids long. For the CDR3, the DNA is TGTGCCCGGAGCCAGGAATCGTACGAGCAGTACTTC. This sequence encodes CARSQESYEQYF. The variable domain in full, completed from reference TRBV30 and TRBJ2-7, reads SQTIHQWPATLVQPVGSPLSLECTVEGTSNPNLYWYRQAAGRGLQLLFYSVGIGQISSEVPQNLSASRPQDRQFILSSKKLLLSDSGFYLCARSQESYEQYFGPGTRLTVT.

This clonotype was detected ten times or more. The chain recombines TRBV12-3 or TRBV12-4 with TRBJ2-1; 7 positions agree with TRBD2. The trim removed 6 bases at V and 4 bases at J, leaving 9 bases unmatched. The CDR3 loop spans 15 amino acids. The CDR3 region is CASRARGEGYNEQFF. CDR3 coding DNA: TGTGCCAGCAGGGCCCGGGGGGAAGGTTACAATGAGCAGTTCTTC.

This clonotype was counted between two and nine times. V is TRBV10-3 and J is TRBJ2-2; the D is unclear. V was cut by 2 bases and J by 0 bases, with 10 bases left in between. This CDR3 has 16 residues. CDR1 and CDR2 (germline): ENHRY, SYGVKD. The CDR3 nucleotides are TGTGCCATCAGTGAGAGGGTAGTGACGAACACCGGGGAGCTGTTTTTT. The encoded protein is CAISERVVTNTGELFF.

This clonotype was detected ten times or more. The chain recombines TRBV12-3 or TRBV12-4 with TRBJ1-1, with 7 nucleotides matching TRBD1. V gave up 5 bases and J gave up 9 bases; unmatched junction bases: 9. The CDR3 runs 13 residues. CDR3 bases: TGTGCCAGCAGTCCTCAGACAGGGCAAAAAGCTTTCTTT. This encodes CASSPQTGQKAFF.

There are many counts of this clonotype. CDR3 DNA sequence: TGTGCCACCAGCAGAGAAACGGCGGGACCTACGCAGTATTTT. The encoded protein is CATSRETAGPTQYF. V usage is TRBV15 and J usage is TRBJ2-3, with D maybe TRBD2 (6 bases). V lost 0 bases and J lost 8, with 12 bases in between. The CDR3 consists of 14 residues. Germline CDR1 LNHNV, CDR2 YYDKDF (reference sequence).